Listed below are T cell receptor beta chains from one sample, sequenced in a study of T-cell reconstitution after alpha-beta-depleted transplantation in children. TCRdb itself ran the PCR reads through MiXCR, one entry per CDR3 protein. Here the sample spans about 460,000 distinct CDR3 sequences, roughly 11% being singletons. The sample was PBMCs, mostly from graft donor cells, taken 180 days after TCRalphabeta/CD19-depleted stem cell transplant. The origin of the receptors is a female patient between 2 and 15 years old who had a stem cell transplant for aplastic anemia, so the T cells may come from the graft donor. Both conserved end residues are part of each CDR3. The D gene is left open where the match is weak. Size values are once, few and many counts, or a class for expanded clones, and some rows have none.

j_gene: TRBJ2-3
abundance: -
len: 16
d_gene: TRBD2
v_gene: TRBV4-3
CDR3aa: CASSPGLAGEVDTQYF
CDR3nt: TGCGCCAGCAGCCCGGGACTAGCGGGAGAAGTCGATACGCAGTATTTT

j_gene: TRBJ1-5
abundance: few
len: 15
d_gene: -
v_gene: TRBV20-1
CDR3aa: CSARNGQIRNQPQHF
CDR3nt: TGCAGTGCTAGAAACGGACAGATCCGCAATCAGCCCCAGCATTTT

j_gene: TRBJ2-7
abundance: -
len: 21
d_gene: TRBD2
v_gene: TRBV5-6
CDR3aa: CASSRIETVQTSGPFRDEQYF
CDR3nt: TGTGCCAGCAGCCGAATCGAGACAGTTCAGACTAGCGGACCTTTCAGGGACGAGCAGTACTTC

j_gene: TRBJ2-7
abundance: many
len: 12
d_gene: -
v_gene: TRBV10-2
CDR3aa: CASSGQTYEQYF
CDR3nt: TGCGCCAGCAGTGGACAAACCTACGAGCAGTACTTC

j_gene: TRBJ1-1
abundance: -
len: 19
d_gene: -
v_gene: TRBV3-1
CDR3aa: CASSHSKVPGFWKNTEAFF
CDR3nt: TGTGCCAGCAGCCATTCTAAAGTACCCGGGTTCTGGAAGAACACTGAAGCTTTCTTT

j_gene: TRBJ2-6
abundance: -
len: 17
d_gene: TRBD1
v_gene: TRBV5-1
CDR3aa: CASSSTDRGDGANVLTF
CDR3nt: TGCGCCAGCAGCTCCACCGACAGGGGCGATGGGGCCAACGTCCTGACTTTC

j_gene: TRBJ1-6
abundance: few
len: 17
d_gene: -
v_gene: TRBV28
CDR3aa: CASSFLGRSVRDSPLHF
CDR3nt: TGTGCCAGCAGTTTTCTCGGACGGAGTGTAAGGGATTCACCCCTCCACTTT

j_gene: TRBJ2-5
abundance: -
len: 16
d_gene: -
v_gene: TRBV7-2
CDR3aa: CASSLDDGRMRETQYF
CDR3nt: TGTGCCAGCAGCTTAGACGATGGGCGGATGCGAGAGACCCAGTACTTC

j_gene: TRBJ2-5
abundance: few
len: 19
d_gene: -
v_gene: TRBV24-1
CDR3aa: CATSDPRQIQGFGGETQYF
CDR3nt: TGTGCCACCAGTGACCCAAGACAGATACAGGGGTTCGGAGGGGAGACCCAGTACTTC

j_gene: TRBJ1-1
abundance: -
len: 14
d_gene: -
v_gene: TRBV28
CDR3aa: CAGGKDTSNTEAFF
CDR3nt: TGTGCCGGGGGAAAGGACACGTCGAACACTGAAGCTTTCTTT

j_gene: TRBJ2-2
abundance: many
len: 15
d_gene: TRBD1
v_gene: TRBV12-3/TRBV12-4
CDR3aa: CASSFRTQGPGELFF
CDR3nt: TGTGCCAGCAGTTTTCGGACACAGGGGCCCGGGGAGCTGTTTTTT

j_gene: TRBJ2-1
abundance: few
len: 15
d_gene: TRBD1
v_gene: TRBV7-9
CDR3aa: CASSLRQGANNEQFF
CDR3nt: TGTGCCAGCAGCTTAAGGCAGGGGGCTAACAATGAGCAGTTCTTC

j_gene: TRBJ2-5
abundance: few
len: 14
d_gene: -
v_gene: TRBV20-1
CDR3aa: CSATSGQSYGTQYF
CDR3nt: TGCAGTGCTACGTCCGGACAGTCCTATGGGACCCAGTACTTC

j_gene: TRBJ2-1
abundance: few
len: 12
d_gene: -
v_gene: TRBV20-1
CDR3aa: CSARRDVNEQFF
CDR3nt: TGCAGTGCTCGCCGGGACGTCAATGAGCAGTTCTTC

j_gene: TRBJ2-1
abundance: many
len: 13
d_gene: -
v_gene: TRBV11-3
CDR3aa: CASSFHDRPEQFF
CDR3nt: TGTGCCAGCAGCTTTCACGACCGGCCGGAGCAGTTCTTC

j_gene: TRBJ1-1
abundance: -
len: 12
d_gene: -
v_gene: TRBV29-1
CDR3aa: CSASRWGPEAFF
CDR3nt: TGCAGCGCCTCGAGGTGGGGGCCTGAAGCTTTCTTT

j_gene: TRBJ1-1
abundance: -
len: 14
d_gene: TRBD1
v_gene: TRBV4-3
CDR3aa: CASSPRTGRTEAFF
CDR3nt: TGCGCCAGCAGCCCTAGGACAGGGCGGACTGAAGCTTTCTTT

j_gene: TRBJ2-1
abundance: many
len: 11
d_gene: -
v_gene: TRBV3-1
CDR3aa: CASSRPNEQFF
CDR3nt: TGTGCCAGCAGCCGTCCCAATGAGCAGTTCTTC

j_gene: TRBJ1-4
abundance: many
len: 14
d_gene: -
v_gene: TRBV9
CDR3aa: CASSPRASQEKLFF
CDR3nt: TGTGCCAGCAGCCCCAGGGCCTCGCAAGAAAAACTGTTTTTT

j_gene: TRBJ2-1
abundance: many
len: 15
d_gene: -
v_gene: TRBV10-3
CDR3aa: CAIRLSGSSYNEQFF
CDR3nt: TGTGCCATCAGGCTGAGCGGAAGCTCCTACAATGAGCAGTTCTTC

j_gene: TRBJ2-2
abundance: -
len: 17
d_gene: TRBD2
v_gene: TRBV29-1
CDR3aa: CSVSGTSGRMNTGELFF
CDR3nt: TGCAGCGTTTCCGGGACTAGCGGGAGGATGAACACCGGGGAGCTGTTTTTT

j_gene: TRBJ2-3
abundance: few
len: 12
d_gene: TRBD2
v_gene: TRBV20-1
CDR3aa: CSAGEGSDTQYF
CDR3nt: TGCAGTGCTGGGGAGGGTTCAGATACGCAGTATTTT

j_gene: TRBJ1-3
abundance: -
len: 17
d_gene: TRBD1
v_gene: TRBV7-2
CDR3aa: CASSLVPLTGLANTTYF
CDR3nt: TGTGCCAGCAGCTTAGTGCCCTTGACAGGGTTGGCGAACACCACATATTTT

j_gene: TRBJ1-5
abundance: few
len: 14
d_gene: TRBD1
v_gene: TRBV7-9
CDR3aa: CASSPRGGMEPQHF
CDR3nt: TGTGCCAGCAGCCCCAGGGGGGGGATGGAGCCCCAGCATTTT

j_gene: TRBJ2-7
abundance: few
len: 15
d_gene: TRBD2
v_gene: TRBV28
CDR3aa: CASSPPSGGPYEQYF
CDR3nt: TGTGCCAGCAGCCCCCCTAGCGGGGGCCCCTACGAGCAGTACTTC

j_gene: TRBJ1-1
abundance: few
len: 15
d_gene: -
v_gene: TRBV21-1
CDR3aa: CASSKAQGRNTEAFF
CDR3nt: TGTGCCAGCAGCAAAGCTCAGGGAAGGAACACTGAAGCTTTCTTT

j_gene: TRBJ2-3
abundance: few
len: 15
d_gene: TRBD2
v_gene: TRBV7-2
CDR3aa: CASSGSGTSTDTQYF
CDR3nt: TGTGCCAGCAGCGGCAGCGGGACGAGCACAGATACGCAGTATTTT